The next 31 T cell receptor beta chains were all read from a single sample in a study of blood T cell repertoires in COVID-19. The method was immunoSEQ multiplex PCR; TCRdb's version includes in-frame clones alone and lacks a portion of them. There are around 250,000 clones in the sample; 84% occur only once, and more than 1.5% lies in the top ten. The sample taken for sequencing was peripheral blood. The receptors shown here come from a woman in her forties who had recovered from COVID-19.

J is TRBJ2-1 and V is TRBV12-3 or TRBV12-4; D is uncertain. Trimming shortened V by 6 bases and J by 5 bases, and 11 bases separated the two germline ends. The CDR3 covers 13 residues. CDR3 nucleotide sequence: TGTGCCAGCAGCCCCCACCGGGACAATGAGCAGTTCTTC. Protein: CASSPHRDNEQFF.

The J gene is TRBJ1-4, the V gene TRBV7-2; no definite D call. CDR3 size: 15 residues. V shed 5 bases and J shed 4 bases, with 14 bases lying between them. Germline loops: CDR1 SGHTA, CDR2 FQGNSA. The CDR3 bases are TGTGCCAGCAGCAATCGACGACTTATTAATGAAAAACTGTTTTTT. Translated, it gives CASSNRRLINEKLFF. Full variable domain (remainder filled in from reference TRBV7-2 and TRBJ1-4): GAGVSQSPSNKVTEKGKDVELRCDPISGHTALYWYRQSLGQGLEFLIYFQGNSAPDKSGLPSDRFSAERTGGSVSTLTIQRTQQEDSAVYLCASSNRRLINEKLFFGSGTQLSVL.

The CDR3 is CAWSGGGQGDQPQHF. CDR3 nucleotides: TGTGCCTGGAGTGGGGGGGGACAGGGTGATCAGCCCCAGCATTTT. The V and J genes are TRBV30 and TRBJ1-5; 9 nucleotides agree with TRBD1. CDR3 length: 15 amino acids. The trim removed 1 base at V and 5 bases at J, leaving 6 bases unmatched. Germline CDR1 GTSNPN, CDR2 SVGIG (reference sequence). Combining the CDR3 with reference TRBV30 and TRBJ1-5 gives the whole variable domain SQTIHQWPATLVQPVGSPLSLECTVEGTSNPNLYWYRQAAGRGLQLLFYSVGIGQISSEVPQNLSASRPQDRQFILSSKKLLLSDSGFYLCAWSGGGQGDQPQHFGDGTRLSIL.

The genes are TRBV28 and TRBJ1-1; D not certain. CDR1 is MDHEN and CDR2 is SYDVKM in the germline V gene. The V gene lost 6 bases and the J gene lost 0 bases, with 14 bases spanning the gap. The CDR3 extends over 15 amino acids. The CDR3 bases are TGTGCCAGCAGGCTTTGGGCCACAGTGAACACTGAAGCTTTCTTT. As protein: CASRLWATVNTEAFF.

The DNA of the CDR3 is TGCAGCGTCGACAGGGTGGATACGCAGTATTTT. It specifies CSVDRVDTQYF. The chain couples TRBV29-1 to TRBJ2-3; 7 nucleotides line up with TRBD1. V was pared by 6 bases and J by 6 bases, with 3 bases of the junction left unmatched. Germline V CDR1 and CDR2: SQVTM, ANQGSEA. This CDR3 contains 11 residues.

The chain carries TRBV6-6 and TRBJ1-6; D remains ambiguous. Germline V gene data show CDR1 as MNHNY and CDR2 as SVGAGI (reference sequence). V was shortened by 2 bases and J by 11 bases, with 13 bases between the two germline ends. CDR3 length: 14 amino acids. The CDR3: CASSYGQLSTPLHF. DNA of the CDR3: TGTGCCAGCAGTTACGGGCAGCTCTCCACACCCCTCCACTTT.

The rearrangement joins TRBV6-5 to TRBJ2-7, with TRBD1 as a possible D gene (6 bases). Trimming shortened V by 6 bases and J by 4 bases, and 13 bases separated the two germline ends. Germline V CDR1 and CDR2: MNHEY, SVGAGI. The CDR3 has 13 amino acids. The CDR3 region is CASRIPGVYEQYF. The CDR3 DNA follows: TGTGCCAGCAGGATCCCAGGGGTATACGAGCAGTACTTC.

V gene TRBV20-1 combines with J gene TRBJ1-1; D ambiguous. Germline assignment: CDR1 DFQATT and CDR2 SNEGSKA (reference sequence). The ends were cut back, 3 bases at V and 6 bases at J, with 8 bases in the middle. CDR3 length equals 11 residues. The CDR3 loop reads CSARGGAEAFF. The CDR3 region has the DNA TGCAGTGCTAGGGGCGGGGCTGAAGCTTTCTTT.

V is TRBV6-4 and J is TRBJ1-2; 9 bases agree with TRBD1. This CDR3 spans 13 amino acids. Trimming removed 10 bases from V and 1 base from J; junction bases left unmatched: 4. The V gene's germline CDR1 is MRHNA and CDR2 SNTAGT. The DNA of the CDR3 is TGTGCCACCCGACAGGGGGGTAACTATGGCTACACCTTC. It encodes CATRQGGNYGYTF.

This sequence joins TRBV19 and TRBJ2-4; D not certain. Trimming took 1 base from V and 0 from J, leaving 13 bases between them. CDR1 is LNHDA and CDR2 is SQIVND in the germline V gene (reference sequence). The CDR3 is 17 amino acids. CDR3 sequence (DNA): TGTGCCAGTAGTATAGGGGCAGAGCACCTAGCCAAAAACATTCAGTACTTC. The encoded protein is CASSIGAEHLAKNIQYF.

This clone was counted between two and nine times. The V call is TRBV27, the J call TRBJ1-4; TRBD1 aligns across 7 bases. V was pared by 6 bases and J by 11 bases, with 15 bases of the junction left unmatched. The CDR3 runs to 15 residues. Germline loops: CDR1 MNHEY, CDR2 SMNVEV (reference sequence). CDR3 amino acids: CASRDRAGGGFKLFF. The CDR3 nucleotides read TGTGCCAGCAGGGATAGGGCAGGGGGTGGTTTTAAACTGTTTTTT.

The chain uses TRBV5-4 and TRBJ1-2; a weak D match, TRBD1 (5 bases). Germline V gene lookup returns CDR1 SGHNT and CDR2 YYREEE (reference sequence). This CDR3 is 14 amino acids long. The germline V and J ends were trimmed by 0 bases and 4 bases, with 10 bases remaining between them. The CDR3 bases are TGTGCCAGCAGCTTGGCAGGGAATTCCTATGGCTACACCTTC. It specifies CASSLAGNSYGYTF. The full variable domain, in which reference TRBV5-4 and TRBJ1-2 provide the parts outside the CDR3, is ETGVTQSPTHLIKTRGQQVTLRCSSQSGHNTVSWYQQALGQGPQFIFQYYREEENGRGNFPPRFSGLQFPNYSSELNVNALELDDSALYLCASSLAGNSYGYTFGSGTRLTVV.

The chain couples TRBV2 to TRBJ2-4; D uncertain. Trimming took 3 bases from V and 0 from J, leaving 9 bases between them. Germline V gene sequence: CDR1 SNHLY, CDR2 FYNNEI. This CDR3 spans 15 amino acids. This chain's CDR3 is CASSERQIAKNIQYF. The CDR3 DNA sequence: TGTGCCAGCAGTGAGAGGCAGATAGCCAAAAACATTCAGTACTTC.

This clone was detected a few times. The V call is TRBV10-2, the J call TRBJ2-7; 7 bases align to TRBD1. This CDR3 is built from 14 residues. The V gene end was trimmed by 6 bases and the J gene end by 0 bases; junction bases not matched to a gene: 5. The germline gives CDR1 WSHSY, CDR2 SAAADI. The CDR3 is CASRATGYSYEQYF. CDR3 in DNA: TGCGCCAGCAGGGCGACAGGGTACTCCTACGAGCAGTACTTC.

V is TRBV11-2 and J is TRBJ2-1, with TRBD2 identical over 9 bases. J was trimmed by 9 bases and V by 7 bases; bases with no gene match: 7. Germline V gene data show CDR1 as SGHAT and CDR2 as FQNNGV. This CDR3 spans 13 amino acids. The CDR3 is CASNRGGASEQFF. Here the CDR3 DNA reads TGTGCCAGCAATCGCGGGGGGGCAAGTGAGCAGTTCTTC.

V is TRBV27 and J is TRBJ2-5; D possibly corresponds to TRBD1 (7 bases). V was pared by 6 bases and J by 5 bases, with 19 bases between. Germline-derived CDR1 and CDR2 are MNHEY and SMNVEV (reference sequence). CDR3 length: 15 residues. The CDR3 loop is CASSRDPTGRETQYF. As DNA, the CDR3 is TGTGCCAGCAGCCGAGATCCGACAGGGAGGGAGACCCAGTACTTC.

The chain is built from TRBV12-3 or TRBV12-4 and TRBJ2-7; D not resolved. The CDR3 is 13 residues long. The V and J ends lost 2 bases and 2 bases respectively, with 7 bases between them. The CDR3 spells CASSLRGTYEQYF. CDR3 in DNA: TGTGCCAGCAGTTTAAGAGGAACCTACGAGCAGTACTTC.

CDR3 region: CASSTPRSGAFYGYTF. The CDR3 region has the DNA TGTGCCAGCAGCACTCCCCGTTCAGGCGCTTTCTATGGCTACACCTTC. V and J are TRBV5-4 and TRBJ1-2, with D unclear. Germline CDR1 and CDR2: SGHNT and YYREEE (reference sequence). This CDR3 has 16 residues. Trimming took off 4 bases at V and 4 bases at J, with 20 bases between the two ends.

In this sample, this clone turned up a few times. V is TRBV4-1 and J is TRBJ2-2; 9 bases align to TRBD2. V dropped 1 base and J dropped 4; count of bases not matched to a gene: 7. The germline CDR1 and CDR2 sequences are MGHRA and YSYEKL. The CDR3 consists of 17 residues. CDR3 region: CASSQAPSGVFTGELFF. The CDR3 bases are TGCGCCAGCAGCCAAGCCCCTAGCGGGGTATTCACCGGGGAGCTGTTTTTT.

V gene TRBV11-2 combines with J gene TRBJ2-1, with D unclear. CDR3 length: 15 residues. The V and J ends lost 4 bases and 7 bases respectively, with 17 bases between them. Germline-derived CDR1 and CDR2 are SGHAT and FQNNGV. This CDR3 is CASSSTAPLGNEQFF. CDR3 coding DNA: TGTGCCAGCAGCTCAACGGCCCCTCTAGGAAATGAGCAGTTCTTC.

The rearrangement links TRBV28 to TRBJ1-5; the D gene is possibly TRBD1 (6 bases). V gave up 4 bases and J gave up 6 bases, with 16 bases separating them. The germline V gene has CDR1 MDHEN and CDR2 SYDVKM. The CDR3 is 15 amino acids. As DNA, the CDR3 is TGTGCCAGCAGTTCTCTCCGGGGGGGCAGTCAGCCCCAGCATTTT. This codes for CASSSLRGGSQPQHF.

The gene calls are TRBV7-8 and TRBJ1-6; no clear D. The CDR3 spans 14 residues. Trimming took 5 bases from V and 7 from J, leaving 12 bases between them. Germline assignment: CDR1 SGHVS and CDR2 FQNEAQ. The CDR3 loop is CASSPVVQNSPLHF. The CDR3 bases are TGTGCCAGCAGCCCAGTCGTGCAAAATTCACCCCTCCACTTT.

The chain is built from TRBV2 and TRBJ1-4; 10 bases are shared with TRBD1. V was clipped by 3 bases and J by 8 bases; unmatched bases: 6. Germline-derived CDR1 and CDR2 are SNHLY and FYNNEI. The CDR3 has 15 residues. CDR3 in amino acids: CASSDRDRGREKLFF. The CDR3 DNA follows: TGTGCCAGCAGTGATCGGGACAGGGGAAGGGAAAAACTGTTTTTT.

J is TRBJ2-2 and V is TRBV13; 7 nucleotides line up with TRBD1. The CDR3 totals 13 residues. With 4 bases clipped from V and 6 bases from J, the junction kept 2 bases outside the gene matches. Germline V gene lookup returns CDR1 PRHDT and CDR2 FYEKMQ (reference sequence). In DNA form, the CDR3 reads TGTGCCAGCAGCTCCAGGGGGTCCGGGGAGCTGTTTTTT. Translated: CASSSRGSGELFF.

The V call is TRBV2, the J call TRBJ1-6; weak D call: TRBD1 (5 bases). The CDR3 is 14 amino acids. CDR1 and CDR2 from the germline V gene are SNHLY and FYNNEI. Trimming cost V 3 bases and J 11 bases, with 14 bases left between them. This CDR3 is CASSEVDGGAPLHF. The DNA for the CDR3 is TGTGCCAGCAGTGAGGTGGACGGGGGGGCACCCCTCCACTTT.

The genes are TRBV28 and TRBJ1-2; D is uncertain. The CDR3 runs 14 residues. V dropped 2 bases and J dropped 0 bases, with 7 bases sitting between them. Germline loops: CDR1 MDHEN, CDR2 SYDVKM. The CDR3 region has the DNA TGTGCCAGCAGTTTAGCGAGCCCTAACTATGGCTACACCTTC. Translating gives CASSLASPNYGYTF.

The chain has TRBV6-1 and TRBJ2-1; 9 bases align to TRBD1. The CDR3 runs to 15 residues. The germline V gene has CDR1 MNHNS and CDR2 SASEGT. With V trimmed by 2 bases and J by 7 bases, 6 bases remained unmatched. In DNA form, the CDR3 reads TGTGCCAGCAGTGAACTCGGGACAGGGAAGAATGAGCAGTTCTTC. Translation: CASSELGTGKNEQFF.

V is TRBV24-1 and J is TRBJ1-1; 7 bases align to TRBD1. J gave up 6 bases and V 4 bases, and 7 bases lay outside the gene matches. This CDR3 region has 14 residues. Germline CDR1 is KGHDR and CDR2 is SFDVKD. The CDR3 nucleotides read TGTGCCACCAGTGAGGGGGGACAGATCGCTGAAGCTTTCTTT. Translating gives CATSEGGQIAEAFF.

This sequence joins TRBV6-2 or TRBV6-3 and TRBJ2-1; 10 bases line up with TRBD2. The J segment lost 3 bases and the V segment lost 5 bases, leaving 4 bases of the junction unmatched. Germline V gene data show CDR1 as MNHEY and CDR2 as SVGEGT. This CDR3 contains 15 residues. The DNA for the CDR3 is TGTGCCAGCAGTATTAGCGGGGGGAACTACAATGAGCAGTTCTTC. Its protein product is CASSISGGNYNEQFF.

CDR3 DNA sequence: TGTGCCAGCTCACCAGCCGGGACAGAAAACTATGGCTACACCTTC. Residues: CASSPAGTENYGYTF. The chain links TRBV18 to TRBJ1-2; 7 bases map to TRBD1. With 2 bases clipped from V and 2 bases from J, the junction kept 5 bases outside the gene matches. The germline V gene has CDR1 KGHSH and CDR2 LQKENI. The CDR3 has 15 residues.

For this clone: Mismatch with germline at one junction end may stem from a read error. This chain joins TRBV27 and TRBJ1-3; no clear D gene. Germline V gene sequence: CDR1 MNHEY, CDR2 SMNVEV (reference sequence). This CDR3 has 13 amino acids. CDR3: CASGLPQGNTIYF. The CDR3 DNA reads as TGTGCCAGCGGTTTACCTCAGGGAAACACCATATATTTT.